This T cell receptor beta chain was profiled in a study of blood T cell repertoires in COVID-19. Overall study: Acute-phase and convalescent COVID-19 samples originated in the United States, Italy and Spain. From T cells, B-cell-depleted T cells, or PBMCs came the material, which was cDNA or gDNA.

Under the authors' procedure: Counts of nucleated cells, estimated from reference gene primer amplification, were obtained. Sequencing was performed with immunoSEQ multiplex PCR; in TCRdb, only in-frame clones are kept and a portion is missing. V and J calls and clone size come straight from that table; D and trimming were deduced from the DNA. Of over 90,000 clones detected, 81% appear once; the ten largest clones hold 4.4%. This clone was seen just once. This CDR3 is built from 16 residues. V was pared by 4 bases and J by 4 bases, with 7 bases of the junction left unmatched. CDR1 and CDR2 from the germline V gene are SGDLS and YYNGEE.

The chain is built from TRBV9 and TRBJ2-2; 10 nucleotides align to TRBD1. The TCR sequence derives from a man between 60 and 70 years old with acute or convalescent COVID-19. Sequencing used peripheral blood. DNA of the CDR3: TGTGCCAGCAGCATACAGGGACAGGGGTCCACCGGGGAGCTGTTTTTT. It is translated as CASSIQGQGSTGELFF.